This T cell receptor beta chain was sequenced during a study of blood T cells in healthy people across ages. Study-level findings and limits: A conclusive naive versus antigen-experienced comparison was prevented by the unsorted PBMCs. Higher diversity and more naive CD4+ cells were features of long-lived donors, compared to aged donors.

With regard to this clonotype: The antigen is undetermined.

With a J-beta primer mix and a sample-barcoded 5' primer, a second PCR ran 7 to 11 cycles. Each cDNA molecule was tagged by a template-switch adaptor with 12 random nucleotides. MiXCR, applied by TCRdb to the 5' RACE reads, yields one record per CDR3 protein. Of about 640,000 distinct CDR3 sequences listed, 58% are singletons. The CDR3 has 15 residues. The V and J ends lost 5 bases and 2 bases respectively, with 14 bases between them. The V gene's germline CDR1 is MNHEY and CDR2 SVGAGI. The sequenced material came from blood. The chain is built from TRBV6-5 and TRBJ2-3; no firm D call. The sequence derives from a man aged 55-75 years in good health. The CDR3 nucleotides read TGTGCCAGCAGTCCTCGACCTCCCATCACAGATACGCAGTATTTT. This translates into CASSPRPPITDTQYF.